This entry lists 10 T cell receptor beta chains sequenced from one sample in a study of T cell responses to AZD1222 COVID-19 vaccine. This table comes from immunoSEQ multiplex PCR, and its TCRdb copy is limited to in-frame clones, with some not included. Here the sample spans some 120,000 clones, around 90% being singletons. The sequencing here drew on peripheral blood, taken on day 0 of AZD1222 vaccination. Receptor source: an adult in good health.

This clone was seen just once. The chain is built from TRBV20-1 and TRBJ1-2; 12 nucleotides align to TRBD1. J lost 8 bases, V lost 3 bases, and 13 bases had no gene match. The germline CDR1 and CDR2 sequences are DFQATT and SNEGSKA (reference sequence). The CDR3 is 16 residues long. DNA of the CDR3: TGCAGTGCTAGTCCCCCCATCTCCGGGACAGGGGGCGGCTACACCTTC. This encodes CSASPPISGTGGGYTF.

The V call is TRBV3-1 (or the pseudogene TRBV3-2), the J call TRBJ2-5; 8 bases map to TRBD2. This CDR3 is 17 amino acids long. The trim removed 5 bases at V and 3 bases at J, leaving 14 bases unmatched. In germline, CDR1 is LGHDT, CDR2 YNNKEL (reference sequence). CDR3 region: CASSSQVWRGEKETQYF. The DNA for the CDR3 is TGTGCCAGCAGCTCCCAAGTGTGGCGGGGGGAGAAAGAGACCCAGTACTTC.

This chain links TRBV7-9 with TRBJ2-3; no reliable D call. The germline V gene has CDR1 SEHNR and CDR2 FQNEAQ (reference sequence). The CDR3 has 12 residues. Trimming left V 5 bases short and J 4 bases short, with 7 bases between. The CDR3 sequence: CASSPRPDTQYF. CDR3 nucleotides: TGTGCCAGCAGCCCTCGCCCAGATACGCAGTATTTT.

The chain has TRBV27 and TRBJ2-1; D is unresolved. Germline V CDR1 and CDR2: MNHEY, SMNVEV (reference sequence). This CDR3 is built from 13 residues. Trimming shortened V by 2 bases and J by 6 bases, and 8 bases separated the two germline ends. The CDR3 DNA reads as TGTGCCAGCAGTTTAGGCCCGATCAATGAGCAGTTCTTC. This codes for CASSLGPINEQFF.

The chain uses TRBV18 and TRBJ2-1; 11 nucleotides match TRBD1. With V trimmed by 3 bases and J by 2 bases, 0 bases remained unmatched. The length of the CDR3 is 15 residues. The germline CDR1 and CDR2 sequences are KGHSH and LQKENI. DNA of the CDR3: TGTGCCAGCTCACCGGGACAGGGGGCCTACAATGAGCAGTTCTTC. Protein sequence: CASSPGQGAYNEQFF.

The chain combines TRBV7-8 with TRBJ2-5; D might be TRBD1 (6 bases). V was cut by 1 base and J by 5 bases, with 8 bases left in between. This CDR3 spans 13 amino acids. Germline loops: CDR1 SGHVS, CDR2 FQNEAQ. CDR3 nucleotide sequence: TGTGCCAGCAGCTTAGGGACAGTGGAGACCCAGTACTTC. It is translated as CASSLGTVETQYF.

This chain joins TRBV5-1 and TRBJ2-1, with 12 bases aligning to TRBD2. The CDR3 consists of 17 residues. From germline, CDR1 is SGHRS and CDR2 YFSETQ. V lost 1 base to trimming and J lost 8 bases; unmatched junction nucleotides: 10. The chain's CDR3 is CASSLPPTSGRGYEQFF. As DNA, the CDR3 is TGCGCCAGCAGCTTGCCCCCGACTAGCGGGAGAGGGTATGAGCAGTTCTTC.

The genes are TRBV5-1 and TRBJ1-2, with TRBD1 matching 7 bases. Germline lookup yields CDR1 SGHRS and CDR2 YFSETQ. The CDR3 runs 15 residues. Germline trimming cut 3 bases from V and 0 bases from J; bases unmatched to any gene: 5. The CDR3 loop is CASSSTGQSNYGYTF. CDR3 DNA: TGCGCCAGCAGCTCAACGGGACAGTCTAACTATGGCTACACCTTC.

V usage is TRBV24-1 and J usage is TRBJ2-3, with unresolved D. Trimming pared 4 bases from V and 0 bases from J, leaving 4 bases between. CDR3 length equals 13 residues. CDR1 is KGHDR and CDR2 is SFDVKD in the germline V gene. The CDR3 protein is CATSEGSTDTQYF. The CDR3 DNA is TGTGCCACCAGTGAAGGGAGCACAGATACGCAGTATTTT.

V is TRBV2 and J is TRBJ2-1; D not resolved. This CDR3 spans 15 amino acids. CDR1 is SNHLY and CDR2 is FYNNEI in the germline V gene. The V end was cut by 0 bases, the J end by 10 bases, with 16 bases between. The CDR3: CASSEAMVPDGEQFF. The DNA for the CDR3 is TGTGCCAGCAGTGAAGCGATGGTCCCGGACGGCGAGCAGTTCTTC.